Below, 25 T cell receptor beta chains from the same sample are listed, as sequenced in a study of post-analysis software for immune sequencing data. Study findings and constraints: Included in a set of 5 or 6 TRBV segments more frequent in patients than controls were TRBV5-6, TRBV5-1 and TRBV20-1.

Unique molecular identifiers tagged the TCR beta cDNA libraries. Each CDR3 protein gets one entry after TCRdb re-called the PCR reads with MiXCR. The table shows more than 500,000 distinct CDR3 sequences, with around 34% occurring only once. Antigen specificity for these receptors is unknown. Sequencing was done on a sample of blood. The origin of the receptors is a girl between 2 and 17 years old with multiple sclerosis.

This chain joins TRBV7-2 and TRBJ2-7; D unclear. Germline V gene data show CDR1 as SGHTA and CDR2 as FQGNSA. The CDR3 spans 19 residues. V gave up 1 base and J gave up 4 bases, with 26 bases separating them. CDR3 coding DNA: TGTGCCAGCAGCTTAGTGCCAGGATTCGTGACGCACCTCCGGTACGAGCAGTACTTC. Translation gives CASSLVPGFVTHLRYEQYF.

The J gene is TRBJ2-2, the V gene TRBV5-1; D remains unclear. V lost 1 base, J lost 8 bases, and 3 bases lay in between. There are 11 residues in the CDR3. Germline lookup yields CDR1 SGHRS and CDR2 YFSETQ. Written as DNA, the CDR3 is TGCGCCAGCAGCTTGAAGGGGGAGCTGTTTTTT. Its protein product is CASSLKGELFF.

This clonotype was recorded a few times. The chain carries TRBV27 and TRBJ2-1, with D perhaps TRBD2 (7 bases). V lost 9 bases to trimming and J lost 6 bases, with 21 bases between them. CDR1 is MNHEY, CDR2 SMNVEV, per germline (reference sequence). The CDR3 length is 15 residues. CDR3 nucleotides: TGTGCCAGTGGCTTGGCGGGGGCCAAACCCAATGAGCAGTTCTTC. Residues: CASGLAGAKPNEQFF.

V gene TRBV12-3 or TRBV12-4 combines with J gene TRBJ1-2; D call uncertain. The CDR3 spans 14 residues. V lost 6 bases and J lost 0, with 11 bases in between. CDR3 nucleotide sequence: TGTGCCAGCAGCGAAGCGTTAACTAACTATGGCTACACCTTC. Amino acid sequence: CASSEALTNYGYTF.

This chain joins TRBV10-3 and TRBJ2-1, with D maybe TRBD2 (7 bases). This CDR3 has 15 amino acids. CDR1 ENHRY and CDR2 SYGVKD come from the germline V gene. Trimming cost V 6 bases and J 5 bases, with 17 bases left between them. The CDR3 sequence: CAIRTGRDTHNEQFF. In DNA, the CDR3 is TGTGCCATCAGGACGGGGAGGGACACCCACAATGAGCAGTTCTTC.

At least ten counts were recorded for this clonotype. The chain uses TRBV6-6 and TRBJ2-7; 7 bases line up with TRBD1. Trimming took 6 bases from V and 5 from J; bases not matched to a gene: 7. The CDR3 is 13 residues long. Germline lookup yields CDR1 MNHNY and CDR2 SVGAGI (reference sequence). The CDR3 protein is CASSQTGSHEQYF. The CDR3 region has the DNA TGTGCCAGCAGCCAGACAGGGTCCCACGAGCAGTACTTC.

The V and J genes are TRBV6-2 or TRBV6-3 and TRBJ2-7; D may match TRBD1 or TRBD2 (6 bases each). Germline V gene data show CDR1 as MNHEY and CDR2 as SVGEGT. The CDR3 totals 15 residues. The V and J ends lost 4 bases and 3 bases respectively, with 16 bases between them. CDR3 sequence reads: CASSSQGTHLYEQYF. CDR3 DNA sequence: TGTGCCAGCAGTTCCCAGGGGACTCACCTCTACGAGCAGTACTTC.

This clonotype was found a few times. This chain connects TRBV20-1 to TRBJ2-5, with D perhaps matching TRBD1 (6 bases). CDR1 DFQATT and CDR2 SNEGSKA come from the germline V gene (reference sequence). V lost 2 bases, J lost 4 bases, and 20 bases lay in between. This CDR3 contains 16 residues. CDR3 bases: TGCAGTGCTAGAAAGGTACAGGGTTTTGACCCAGAGACCCAGTACTTC. It translates to CSARKVQGFDPETQYF.

Only one count was recorded for this clonotype. The gene calls are TRBV5-1 and TRBJ2-3; D may be TRBD2 (5 bases). Germline-derived CDR1 and CDR2 are SGHRS and YFSETQ. V lost 2 bases and J lost 4, with 14 bases in between. The CDR3 totals 15 residues. The CDR3 DNA reads TGCGCCAGCAGCTTTAGCGTTCCAAAAGCAGATACGCAGTATTTT. Encoded protein: CASSFSVPKADTQYF.

This clonotype has just a few counts. This sequence joins TRBV6-6 and TRBJ1-2; 8 bases fit TRBD1. The germline CDR1 and CDR2 sequences are MNHNY and SVGAGI (reference sequence). The CDR3 consists of 16 residues. V shed 2 bases and J 3 bases; nucleotides not matched to a gene: 8. The CDR3 bases are TGTGCCAGCAGTTACGCAGGGGGCAAGGGATACTATGGCTACACCTTC. Protein: CASSYAGGKGYYGYTF.

The J gene is TRBJ2-5, the V gene TRBV3-1, with no clear D. In germline, CDR1 is LGHDT, CDR2 YNNKEL (reference sequence). The length of the CDR3 is 14 residues. The V and J ends lost 0 bases and 4 bases respectively, with 9 bases between them. CDR3 sequence (DNA): TGTGCCAGCAGCCAAGATACCAGAATAGAGACCCAGTACTTC. It is translated as CASSQDTRIETQYF.

This chain uses TRBV10-3 with TRBJ2-7; the D gene is possibly TRBD1 (5 bases). This CDR3 has 14 residues. Germline CDR1 is ENHRY and CDR2 is SYGVKD. V lost 0 bases and J lost 2, with 8 bases in between. The CDR3 bases are TGTGCCATCAGTGAGTCCAGGGATCCCTACGAGCAGTACTTC. Protein sequence: CAISESRDPYEQYF.

Only a few counts were recorded for this clonotype. This sequence joins TRBV20-1 and TRBJ2-5; D unclear. V was clipped by 2 bases and J by 5 bases, with 9 bases between them. The CDR3 loop spans 12 amino acids. CDR1 is DFQATT and CDR2 is SNEGSKA in the germline V gene (reference sequence). The DNA of the CDR3 is TGCAGTGCTAGAAAGACTGGTGAGACCCAGTACTTC. It encodes CSARKTGETQYF.

The genes are TRBV6-5 and TRBJ2-4; D is unresolved. There are 14 residues in the CDR3. Germline CDR1 is MNHEY and CDR2 is SVGAGI. Trimming removed 8 bases at V and 0 bases at J, with 11 bases between. CDR3 sequence (DNA): TGTGCCAGCGCGGCGACTGTAGCCAAAAACATTCAGTACTTC. Translated, it gives CASAATVAKNIQYF.

The V and J genes are TRBV5-1 and TRBJ2-2; D is undetermined. CDR1 and CDR2 (germline): SGHRS, YFSETQ. Trimming shortened V by 4 bases and J by 6 bases, and 19 bases separated the two germline ends. The CDR3 extends over 16 amino acids. The CDR3 sequence: CASSPYYLTNAGELFF. The CDR3, as DNA: TGCGCCAGCAGCCCCTACTACCTAACCAACGCCGGGGAGCTGTTTTTT.

V is TRBV29-1 and J is TRBJ1-1, with D hard to call. The CDR3 consists of 12 residues. Germline V gives CDR1 SQVTM, CDR2 ANQGSEA. The V and J ends lost 4 bases and 2 bases respectively, with 8 bases between them. The CDR3 DNA reads as TGCAGCGTTGCGCGAGCTAACACTGAAGCTTTCTTT. Translated, it gives CSVARANTEAFF. The complete variable domain, with remaining parts taken from reference TRBV29-1 and TRBJ1-1, reads SAVISQKPSRDICQRGTSLTIQCQVDSQVTMMFWYRQQPGQSLTLIATANQGSEATYESGFVIDKFPISRPNLTFSTLTVSNMSPEDSSIYLCSVARANTEAFFGQGTRLTVV.

J is TRBJ2-4 and V is TRBV29-1, with unresolved D. V lost 7 bases to trimming and J lost 0 bases, with 7 bases between them. Germline V lookup: CDR1 SQVTM, CDR2 ANQGSEA. This CDR3 has 12 amino acids. The CDR3 is CSAQIAKNIQYF. The CDR3 bases are TGCAGCGCCCAGATAGCCAAAAACATTCAGTACTTC.

This clonotype was observed at least ten times. V gene TRBV4-1 combines with J gene TRBJ2-1, with a weak D call TRBD1 (7 bases). CDR1 and CDR2 from the germline V gene are MGHRA and YSYEKL. This CDR3 region has 17 residues. Between the trimmed V and J ends, which lost 2 bases and 8 bases, there was a span of 22 bases. In nucleotides, the CDR3 is TGCGCCAGCAGCCAACTCACGGACAGGAGGGGGGAGTATGAGCAGTTCTTC. This encodes CASSQLTDRRGEYEQFF.

The V and J genes are TRBV12-3 or TRBV12-4 and TRBJ2-7, with TRBD2 matching 7 bases. The J call may be wrong; the DNA end is better matched by TRBJ2-5. The CDR3 extends over 15 amino acids. CDR3 in amino acids: CASSFYRRGGGTQYF. CDR3 sequence (DNA): TGTGCCAGCAGTTTTTACCGCCGGGGCGGGGGGACCCAGTACTTC.

The chain joins TRBV4-2 to TRBJ1-1; D gene ambiguous. This CDR3 spans 15 amino acids. From germline, CDR1 is LGHNA and CDR2 YNFKEQ. V dropped 0 bases and J dropped 1 base, with 9 bases sitting between them. The CDR3 nucleotides read TGTGCCAGCAGCCAAGATGGGAGCAAGAACACTGAAGCTTTCTTT. It encodes CASSQDGSKNTEAFF.

The V call is TRBV18, the J call TRBJ2-1; a possible D gene is TRBD2 (6 bases). The CDR3 runs to 15 residues. V was clipped by 5 bases and J by 2 bases, with 13 bases between them. Germline V gene data show CDR1 as KGHSH and CDR2 as LQKENI. In DNA, the CDR3 is TGTGCCAGCTCATCTCCGGGCGGGGCCTACAATGAGCAGTTCTTC. The encoded protein is CASSSPGGAYNEQFF. Filled out from reference TRBV18 and TRBJ2-1, the complete variable domain reads NAGVMQNPRHLVRRRGQEARLRCSPMKGHSHVYWYRQLPEEGLKFMVYLQKENIIDESGMPKERFSAEFPKEGPSILRIQQVVRGDSAAYFCASSSPGGAYNEQFFGPGTRLTVL.

The chain recombines TRBV6-1 with TRBJ2-1, with D maybe TRBD1 (6 bases). The CDR3 runs to 16 residues. Trimming shortened V by 3 bases and J by 7 bases, and 19 bases separated the two germline ends. In germline, CDR1 is MNHNS, CDR2 SASEGT. In DNA form, the CDR3 reads TGTGCCAGCAGTGATCAACAGGGATCGTGGGTGAATGAGCAGTTCTTC. Its translation is CASSDQQGSWVNEQFF.

This chain joins TRBV20-1 and TRBJ2-7, with D possibly called TRBD1 or TRBD2 (5 bases each). This CDR3 region has 16 residues. V lost 0 bases, J lost 7 bases, and 22 bases lay in between. Looked up from germline, CDR1 is DFQATT and CDR2 is SNEGSKA (reference sequence). The CDR3 here is CSARDPGLHGYNEQYF. CDR3 bases: TGCAGTGCTAGAGATCCGGGGCTACATGGGTACAATGAGCAGTACTTC.

This chain uses TRBV3-1 with TRBJ1-1, with a possible D match to TRBD1 (5 bases). Germline CDR1 and CDR2: LGHDT and YNNKEL (reference sequence). The germline V and J ends were trimmed by 2 bases and 6 bases, with 10 bases remaining between them. The CDR3 totals 13 residues. The CDR3 DNA reads as TGTGCCAGCAGCCAATTAGGGACGGCTGAAGCTTTCTTT. Protein product: CASSQLGTAEAFF.

In its sample, this clonotype was seen a few times. The chain joins TRBV20-1 to TRBJ2-6; D call uncertain. The CDR3 spans 15 residues. Germline loops: CDR1 DFQATT, CDR2 SNEGSKA (reference sequence). V was shortened by 6 bases and J by 0 bases, with 12 bases between the two germline ends. CDR3 in amino acids: CSAPMPDSGANVLTF. The CDR3 DNA is TGCAGTGCCCCTATGCCCGACTCTGGGGCCAACGTCCTGACTTTC.